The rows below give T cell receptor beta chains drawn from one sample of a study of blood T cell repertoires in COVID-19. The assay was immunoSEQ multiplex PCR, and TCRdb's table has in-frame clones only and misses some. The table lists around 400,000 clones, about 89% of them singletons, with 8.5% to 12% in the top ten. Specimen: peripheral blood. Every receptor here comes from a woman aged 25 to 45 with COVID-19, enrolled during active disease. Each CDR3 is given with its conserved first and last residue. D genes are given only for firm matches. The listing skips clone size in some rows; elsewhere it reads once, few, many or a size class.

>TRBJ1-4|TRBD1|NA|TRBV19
CASSIGTGAEKLFF
TGTGCCAGTAGTATCGGGACAGGGGCTGAAAAACTGTTTTTT
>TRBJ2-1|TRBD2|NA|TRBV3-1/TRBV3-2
CASSLAGGGNEQFF
TGTGCCAGCAGCCTAGCGGGAGGCGGCAATGAGCAGTTCTTC
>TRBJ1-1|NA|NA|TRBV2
CASSRHLTEAFF
TGTGCCAGCAGCCGACACCTCACTGAAGCTTTCTTT
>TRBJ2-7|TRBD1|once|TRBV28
CASRDTGASYEQYF
TGTGCCAGCAGGGACACAGGGGCATCCTACGAGCAGTACTTC
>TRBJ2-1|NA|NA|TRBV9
CASSSPTRTFTSDEQFF
TGTGCCAGCAGCTCTCCGACTAGGACTTTTACCAGTGATGAGCAGTTCTTC
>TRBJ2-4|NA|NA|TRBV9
CASSPGATKNIQYF
TGTGCCAGCAGCCCAGGGGCAACCAAAAACATTCAGTACTTC
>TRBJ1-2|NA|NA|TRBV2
CASSDSGRDYGYTF
TGTGCCAGCAGTGACTCGGGCAGGGACTATGGCTACACCTTC
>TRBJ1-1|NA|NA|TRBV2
CASSTSRSVGNTEAFF
TGTGCCAGCAGCACCTCCAGGTCGGTGGGGAACACTGAAGCTTTCTTT
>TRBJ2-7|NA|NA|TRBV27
CASSLNTGSYEQYF
TGTGCCAGCAGTTTAAATACAGGTTCCTACGAGCAGTACTTC
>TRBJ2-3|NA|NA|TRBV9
CASSVGPRGRDTQYF
TGTGCCAGCAGCGTAGGGCCCCGCGGAAGGGATACGCAGTATTTT
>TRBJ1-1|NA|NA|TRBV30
CAWSTSGNTEAFF
TGTGCCTGGAGTACATCAGGGAACACTGAAGCTTTCTTT
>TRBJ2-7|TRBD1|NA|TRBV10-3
CAISDGDRDYEQYF
TGTGCCATCAGTGACGGGGACAGAGACTACGAGCAGTACTTC